These 14 T cell receptor beta chains came from one sample sequenced in a study of T cell responses to AZD1222 COVID-19 vaccine (dated by TCRdb to the early 2020s). The intended sense of this specimen's time point label: about 28 days (+/-7) after the second vaccine dose. Libraries were made using the immunoSEQ multiplex PCR assay. Imported from immuneACCESS, the table was reduced by TCRdb to in-frame sequences with V and J called. These copies leave out some clones; in studies compared against another copy, an unresolved V gene accounts for under half, and the cause of the remainder is not known. This sample has under 95,000 clones in its table, and roughly 90% of those were observed once. The ten largest clones add up to over 1.1% of the sample. The sequencing here drew on peripheral blood, taken 28 days after the second AZD1222 dose. The receptors originated from an adult who received the AZD1222 COVID-19 vaccine.

V and J are TRBV12-3 or TRBV12-4 and TRBJ1-5; D call uncertain. The ends were cut back, 9 bases at V and 0 bases at J, with 6 bases in the middle. This CDR3 region has 12 residues. CDR3 nucleotide sequence: TGTGCCAGTTCTTATAGCAATCAGCCCCAGCATTTT. It yields the protein CASSYSNQPQHF.

The rearrangement joins TRBV28 to TRBJ2-1, with 8 bases lining up with TRBD2. CDR1 and CDR2 from the germline V gene are MDHEN and SYDVKM. V gave up 7 bases and J gave up 2 bases; unmatched junction bases: 7. The CDR3 has 15 amino acids. CDR3 protein: CASKFREGPYNEQFF. As DNA, the CDR3 is TGTGCCAGCAAATTCCGGGAGGGACCCTACAATGAGCAGTTCTTC.

The CDR3 region has the DNA TGCAGCGCCGGGACCTACGAGCAGTACTTC. Protein sequence: CSAGTYEQYF. The chain links TRBV29-1 to TRBJ2-7, with TRBD2 as a possible D gene (5 bases). The V gene's germline CDR1 is SQVTM and CDR2 ANQGSEA. Trimming took 7 bases from V and 2 from J, leaving 6 bases between them. The CDR3 sequence is 10 residues long.

CDR3 region: CASSSTSAEQYF. The DNA for the CDR3 is TGCGCCAGCAGCTCCACTAGCGCCGAGCAGTACTTC. The rearrangement uses TRBV5-1 and TRBJ2-7, with TRBD2 identical over 7 bases. Germline trimming cut 3 bases from V and 6 bases from J; bases unmatched to any gene: 3. CDR1 is SGHRS, CDR2 YFSETQ, per germline. The CDR3 covers 12 residues.

The chain is built from TRBV19 and TRBJ2-1; D assignment may be TRBD1 or TRBD2 (5 bases each). Trimming removed 10 bases from V and 8 bases from J, with 18 bases in between. Germline CDR1 is LNHDA and CDR2 is SQIVND (reference sequence). The CDR3 extends over 13 amino acids. CDR3 coding DNA: TGTGCCACCCGTCCCCGGGGCCCCCATGAGCAGTTCTTC. Residues: CATRPRGPHEQFF.

This clone was counted once. V and J are TRBV28 and TRBJ2-3; D may match TRBD1 or TRBD2 (6 bases each). Trimming removed 8 bases from V and 2 bases from J, with 17 bases in between. The CDR3 is 15 residues long. From germline, CDR1 is MDHEN and CDR2 SYDVKM. The CDR3, as DNA: TGTGCCAGCTTAACCCCGGGGGCCCTCACAGATACGCAGTATTTT. Translating it yields CASLTPGALTDTQYF.

This chain uses TRBV6-5 with TRBJ2-5, with 10 positions matching TRBD2. The germline CDR1 and CDR2 sequences are MNHEY and SVGAGI. After removal of 0 bases from V and 3 bases from J, the junction contained 4 bases not matched to a gene. This CDR3 region has 16 residues. The CDR3 protein is CASSYSGLAGEETQYF. CDR3 DNA: TGTGCCAGCAGTTACTCGGGTCTAGCGGGGGAAGAGACCCAGTACTTC.

This chain links TRBV28 with TRBJ1-6; 7 bases align to TRBD1. V shed 7 bases, J shed 7 bases, and the junction held 7 bases outside the gene matches. This CDR3 contains 14 residues. CDR1 and CDR2 from the germline V gene are MDHEN and SYDVKM. The CDR3 nucleotides read TGTGCCAGCACCTCGGGACAGAGGAATTCACCCCTCCACTTT. It translates to CASTSGQRNSPLHF. The variable domain in full, completed from reference TRBV28 and TRBJ1-6, reads DVKVTQSSRYLVKRTGEKVFLECVQDMDHENMFWYRQDPGLGLRLIYFSYDVKMKEKGDIPEGYSVSREKKERFSLILESASTNQTSMYLCASTSGQRNSPLHFGNGTRLTVT.

CDR3 DNA: TGTGCCACCGGAGCGGACAGGGAGGTTAGCAATCAGCCCCAGCATTTT. Encoded protein: CATGADREVSNQPQHF. The V gene is TRBV2, the J gene TRBJ1-5; 8 nucleotides agree with TRBD1. The CDR3 has 16 residues. The V gene's germline CDR1 is SNHLY and CDR2 FYNNEI. With 10 bases clipped from V and 0 bases from J, the junction kept 11 bases outside the gene matches.

The chain uses TRBV28 and TRBJ2-2, with D tentatively TRBD1 or TRBD2 (6 bases each). The germline V and J ends were trimmed by 6 bases and 4 bases, with 15 bases remaining between them. CDR1 MDHEN and CDR2 SYDVKM come from the germline V gene. CDR3 length: 15 residues. The CDR3 sequence is CASSNRGQGTGELFF. The CDR3 DNA sequence: TGTGCCAGCAGCAACCGGGGGCAGGGCACCGGGGAGCTGTTTTTT. Full variable domain (missing parts from reference TRBV28 and TRBJ2-2): DVKVTQSSRYLVKRTGEKVFLECVQDMDHENMFWYRQDPGLGLRLIYFSYDVKMKEKGDIPEGYSVSREKKERFSLILESASTNQTSMYLCASSNRGQGTGELFFGEGSRLTVL.

This chain links TRBV18 with TRBJ2-5, with D perhaps matching TRBD1 (6 bases). In germline, CDR1 is KGHSH, CDR2 LQKENI. The CDR3 contains 16 residues. Trimming took off 6 bases at V and 3 bases at J, with 20 bases between the two ends. CDR3 DNA sequence: TGTGCCAGCTCCCGTCGGGCAGGGGCCGGGGAAGAGACCCAGTACTTC. Translation gives CASSRRAGAGEETQYF.

This chain links TRBV4-1 with TRBJ2-1, with 10 positions matching TRBD2. Per germline, CDR1 MGHRA and CDR2 YSYEKL. The CDR3 length is 15 residues. V trimming: 0 bases; J trimming: 7 bases; junction bases outside the gene matches: 3. Written as DNA, the CDR3 is TGCGCCAGCAGCCAAGAACTAGCGGGGAATAATGAGCAGTTCTTC. The encoded protein is CASSQELAGNNEQFF.

The rearrangement uses TRBV2 and TRBJ1-2, with D hard to call. CDR1 and CDR2 from the germline V gene are SNHLY and FYNNEI. This CDR3 spans 13 amino acids. V lost 3 bases and J 3 bases, leaving 8 bases between the germline ends. CDR3 loop: CASSDRSDYGYTF. CDR3 DNA sequence: TGTGCCAGCAGTGACCGCAGCGACTATGGCTACACCTTC.

This rearrangement joins TRBV25-1 to TRBJ1-1; D ambiguous. CDR1 is MGHDK, CDR2 SYGVNS, per germline. The length of the CDR3 is 14 residues. The ends were cut back, 1 base at V and 1 base at J, with 7 bases in the middle. The CDR3, as DNA: TGTGCCAGCAGTGAATTCGATCCGAACACTGAAGCTTTCTTT. This gives the protein CASSEFDPNTEAFF.